Each of the 5 T cell receptor beta chains below was sequenced from the same sample in a study of cytomegalovirus exposure and HLA in healthy donors. PCR involved 60 Vbeta and 13 Jbeta primers. Clones were sequenced by immunoSEQ multiplex PCR, and TCRdb holds only the in-frame ones, with some missing. The profile covers 140,000 to 150,000 clones, with 65% to 80% appearing a single time and around 3.6% taken by the ten largest. Material for sequencing was PBMCs. The receptor source for this set is a male donor in good health and CMV-seronegative.

This chain connects TRBV9 to TRBJ1-5; TRBD1 matches at 11 bases. Trimming at V came to 4 bases and at J to 3 bases, leaving 6 bases not matched to a gene. Germline CDR1 is SGDLS and CDR2 is YYNGEE. The CDR3 is made up of 16 amino acids. The CDR3 spells CASSLGTGGSNQPQHF. CDR3 DNA: TGTGCCAGCAGCCTGGGGACAGGGGGGTCCAATCAGCCCCAGCATTTT.

This clone has a handful of counts. The genes are TRBV5-1 and TRBJ2-1; 16 nucleotides align to TRBD2. The CDR3 totals 21 residues. J was trimmed by 5 bases and V by 2 bases; bases with no gene match: 16. Germline CDR1 SGHRS, CDR2 YFSETQ. DNA of the CDR3: TGCGCCAGCAGCTTCCTTCTATCGGGACTAGCGGGGGGGAGCGGAAACAATGAGCAGTTCTTC. Amino acids: CASSFLLSGLAGGSGNNEQFF.

The V and J genes are TRBV11-3 and TRBJ2-1; the match to TRBD2 covers 8 bases. V shed 5 bases and J 8 bases; nucleotides not matched to a gene: 8. The CDR3 is made up of 14 amino acids. Looked up from germline, CDR1 is SGHNT and CDR2 is YENEEA. The CDR3 nucleotides read TGTGCCAGCAGCCAAGCGGGAGCAATCCATGAGCAGTTCTTC. Translating it yields CASSQAGAIHEQFF.

V usage is TRBV5-6 and J usage is TRBJ1-2; D ambiguous. V dropped 3 bases and J dropped 1 base, with 13 bases sitting between them. The germline gives CDR1 SGHDT, CDR2 YYEEEE. The CDR3 is 15 amino acids. The DNA for the CDR3 is TGTGCCAGCAGCTCGGCTACAGTGATTAACTATGGCTACACCTTC. Amino acid sequence: CASSSATVINYGYTF.

The chain has TRBV6-5 and TRBJ1-1; D may be TRBD1 (6 bases). The length of the CDR3 is 15 residues. Trimming shortened V by 5 bases and J by 1 base, and 14 bases separated the two germline ends. The V gene's germline CDR1 is MNHEY and CDR2 SVGAGI. Written as DNA, the CDR3 is TGTGCCAGCAGTGGAACGGACAGACAGAACACTGAAGCTTTCTTT. Translation gives CASSGTDRQNTEAFF.